The T cell receptor (beta chain) under discussion was sequenced for a study of cytomegalovirus exposure and HLA in healthy donors. CDR3 length equals 15 residues. Germline V lookup: CDR1 SGHNT, CDR2 YYREEE (reference sequence). The J segment lost 2 bases and the V segment lost 4 bases, leaving 7 bases of the junction unmatched. On this clone: What it recognizes is unknown.

13 Jbeta primers and 60 Vbeta primers were used for the PCR. Using immunoSEQ multiplex PCR, the repertoire was profiled, and TCRdb retains in-frame clones only, with some absent. The data hold 95,000 to 150,000 clones, with approximately 17% observed a single time. Study-wide points: Within the data, a cluster of highly shared sequence variants was likely a sequencing artifact.

V gene TRBV5-4 combines with J gene TRBJ2-3, with 7 positions matching TRBD2. Sequencing used PBMCs. The TCR originated in a female donor in good health and CMV-seropositive. The CDR3 reads CASSTKREITDTQYF. The CDR3 region has the DNA TGTGCCAGCAGCACAAAGCGGGAAATCACAGATACGCAGTATTTT.